A single sample gave rise to the 3 T cell receptor beta chains below, sequenced in a study of blood T cell repertoires in COVID-19. Generated by immunoSEQ multiplex PCR, the TCRdb table keeps only in-frame clones and is missing some. This table holds approximately 270,000 clones, approximately 90% found once. Material: peripheral blood. These receptor sequences come from a man younger than 35 with active or convalescent COVID-19.

The chain's CDR3 is CASSDWGNRVNGYTF. CDR3 DNA sequence: TGTGCCAGCAGTGATTGGGGAAACAGGGTGAATGGCTACACCTTC. The chain joins TRBV2 to TRBJ1-2; tentative D call: TRBD1 (6 bases). The germline gives CDR1 SNHLY, CDR2 FYNNEI. This CDR3 comprises 15 residues. Between the trimmed V and J ends, which lost 3 bases and 6 bases, there was a span of 17 bases.

The chain links TRBV7-3 to TRBJ1-2, with D perhaps matching TRBD1 (5 bases). The CDR3 length is 12 residues. From germline, CDR1 is SGHTA and CDR2 FQGTGA. V shed 5 bases and J shed 8 bases, with 12 bases lying between them. CDR3 in DNA: TGTGCCAGCAGCCCGCAGGGTTACGGCTACACCTTC. It translates to CASSPQGYGYTF.

As DNA, the CDR3 is TGTGCCAGCAGCTCCCGGGACAGCCTCTATGGCTACACCTTC. Its protein product is CASSSRDSLYGYTF. The V call is TRBV7-8, the J call TRBJ1-2; 7 nucleotides agree with TRBD1. V shed 4 bases and J 4 bases; nucleotides not matched to a gene: 6. Per germline, CDR1 SGHVS and CDR2 FQNEAQ. The CDR3 sequence is 14 residues long.